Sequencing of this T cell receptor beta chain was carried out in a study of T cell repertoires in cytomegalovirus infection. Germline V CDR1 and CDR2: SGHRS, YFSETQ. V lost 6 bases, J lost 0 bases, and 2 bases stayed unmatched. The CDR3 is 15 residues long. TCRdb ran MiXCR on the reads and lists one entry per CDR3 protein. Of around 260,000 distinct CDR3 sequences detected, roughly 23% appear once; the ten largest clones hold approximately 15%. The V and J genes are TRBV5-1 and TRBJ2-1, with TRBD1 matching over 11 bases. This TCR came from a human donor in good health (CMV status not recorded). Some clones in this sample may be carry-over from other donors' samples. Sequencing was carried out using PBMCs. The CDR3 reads CASKGTGGSYNEQFF. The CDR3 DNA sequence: TGCGCCAGCAAAGGGACAGGGGGCTCCTACAATGAGCAGTTCTTC.